This T cell receptor (beta chain) originates from a study of read filtering for tumor transcriptome and immune sequencing. Background on the study: Per sample, TCR-region reads ranged about 4.05 to 11 million by IR-seq, about 85 to 1,400 by RNA-seq. Findings of the study overall: The CD138-negative fraction was mixed bone marrow immune cells, not pure T cells. RNA-seq captured clonotypes less deeply and reliably than IR-seq.

This CDR3 region has 13 residues. CDR1 and CDR2 from the germline V gene are SGHKS and YYEKEE (reference sequence). V was cut by 1 base and J by 1 base, with 5 bases left in between. Points on this clonotype: The antigen remains unidentified.

The library was built from approximately 400 ng RNA with molecular barcoded adaptors for alpha/delta and beta/gamma chains. One entry per CDR3 protein results from TCRdb running MiXCR on the reads. The sample consists of about 62,000 distinct CDR3 sequences, approximately 18% of them appearing once. This TCR derives from a donor at least 40 years old with multiple myeloma. This sequence joins TRBV5-5 and TRBJ2-5; D is undetermined. Sequenced material: a population of CD138-negative cells sorted from bone marrow. The CDR3 spells CASSLTFQETQYF. CDR3 sequence (DNA): TGTGCCAGCAGCTTGACATTCCAAGAGACCCAGTACTTC. The whole variable domain, filled in from reference TRBV5-5 and TRBJ2-5, reads DAGVTQSPTHLIKTRGQQVTLRCSPISGHKSVSWYQQVLGQGPQFIFQYYEKEERGRGNFPDRFSARQFPNYSSELNVNALLLGDSALYLCASSLTFQETQYFGPGTRLLVL.